Shown below are 20 T cell receptor beta chains from a single sample sequenced in a study of shared clonotypes between healthy human individuals. Profiling relied on immunoSEQ multiplex PCR, and the TCRdb table lists in-frame clones only, not all of them. The sample holds more than 2 million clones, approximately 95% seen once. Material for sequencing was naive CD4+ T cells sorted from blood. Subset noted: CD45RA+ positively selected. The origin of the receptors is a man in his late teens or twenties in good health.

The chain employs TRBV7-2 and TRBJ2-7; 9 nucleotides match TRBD2. The CDR3 extends over 13 amino acids. Germline trimming cut 5 bases from V and 6 bases from J; bases unmatched to any gene: 5. Per the germline V gene, CDR1 is SGHTA and CDR2 is FQGNSA. CDR3 nucleotides: TGTGCCAGCAGCGTTCCGGGACTAGCCGAGCAGTACTTC. This encodes CASSVPGLAEQYF. The full variable domain, completed using reference TRBV7-2 and TRBJ2-7, is GAGVSQSPSNKVTEKGKDVELRCDPISGHTALYWYRQSLGQGLEFLIYFQGNSAPDKSGLPSDRFSAERTGGSVSTLTIQRTQQEDSAVYLCASSVPGLAEQYFGPGTRLTVT.

A note on this clone: Distinct nucleotide sequences in the sample also encode this CDR3. The chain recombines TRBV18 with TRBJ2-7; no clear D gene. The CDR3 covers 13 residues. The germline gives CDR1 KGHSH, CDR2 LQKENI. The V gene lost 2 bases and the J gene lost 2 bases, with 7 bases spanning the gap. CDR3 amino acids: CASSPGQPYEQYF. As DNA, the CDR3 is TGTGCCAGCTCACCAGGGCAACCCTACGAGCAGTACTTC.

The gene calls are TRBV5-1 and TRBJ2-1; 8 bases match TRBD2. This CDR3 comprises 20 residues. The germline gives CDR1 SGHRS, CDR2 YFSETQ. V lost 4 bases and J lost 4; bases outside the gene matches: 22. The CDR3 loop reads CASSGGPPAAAGGPYNEQFF. CDR3 nucleotides: TGCGCCAGCAGCGGGGGACCCCCTGCGGCGGCGGGGGGTCCTTACAATGAGCAGTTCTTC.

The rearrangement links TRBV6-6 to TRBJ2-7, with D possibly TRBD1 on 5 matching bases. CDR1 MNHNY and CDR2 SVGAGI come from the germline V gene (reference sequence). V lost 3 bases and J lost 2, with 14 bases in between. The CDR3 contains 15 residues. The CDR3 DNA reads as TGTGCCAGCAGTTATGGGGCGGCTCCAACCTACGAGCAGTACTTC. It specifies CASSYGAAPTYEQYF.

The gene calls are TRBV10-1 and TRBJ2-2; D is ambiguous. V was cut by 3 bases and J by 6 bases, with 8 bases left in between. Germline-derived CDR1 and CDR2 are WNHNN and SYGVQD (reference sequence). This CDR3 has 13 amino acids. The CDR3 spells CASSDEWPGELFF. As DNA, the CDR3 is TGCGCCAGCAGTGATGAGTGGCCCGGGGAGCTGTTTTTT.

V is TRBV27 and J is TRBJ2-7; either TRBD1 or TRBD2 may supply D (5 bases each). Trimming cost V 5 bases and J 5 bases, with 22 bases left between them. Germline V lookup: CDR1 MNHEY, CDR2 SMNVEV (reference sequence). There are 16 residues in the CDR3. The CDR3 loop reads CASSPNFISRGDEQYF. The CDR3, as DNA: TGTGCCAGCAGTCCCAATTTCATTAGCCGAGGGGACGAGCAGTACTTC.

The V and J genes are TRBV6-6 and TRBJ1-6; tentative D call: TRBD1 (5 bases). V lost 6 bases to trimming and J lost 6 bases, with 18 bases between them. The CDR3 runs to 16 residues. Germline V gene data show CDR1 as MNHNY and CDR2 as SVGAGI (reference sequence). The CDR3 nucleotides read TGTGCCAGCAGCCCGGGACGCTCCGGGGTTAATTCACCCCTCCACTTT. This translates into CASSPGRSGVNSPLHF.

The CDR3 region has the DNA TGCGCCAGCAGTGAGTCGGATCGGTTTAACTATGGCTACACCTTC. Protein sequence: CASSESDRFNYGYTF. The chain couples TRBV10-2 to TRBJ1-2, with unresolved D. This CDR3 comprises 15 residues. V lost 0 bases and J lost 1, with 9 bases in between. Germline CDR1 and CDR2: WSHSY and SAAADI.

About this clone: This sample includes further DNA sequences coding for the same CDR3. The chain employs TRBV19 and TRBJ1-1; D is unclear. The CDR3 is 12 residues long. The V end was cut by 5 bases, the J end by 0 bases, with 4 bases between. CDR1 is LNHDA and CDR2 is SQIVND in the germline V gene (reference sequence). In DNA, the CDR3 is TGTGCCAGTAGTCTCCTGAACACTGAAGCTTTCTTT. Translation gives CASSLLNTEAFF. The full variable domain, in which reference TRBV19 and TRBJ1-1 provide the parts outside the CDR3, is DGGITQSPKYLFRKEGQNVTLSCEQNLNHDAMYWYRQDPGQGLRLIYYSQIVNDFQKGDIAEGYSVSREKKESFPLTVTSAQKNPTAFYLCASSLLNTEAFFGQGTRLTVV.

This clone came up once. The V gene is TRBV28, the J gene TRBJ1-2; a possible D gene is TRBD1 (5 bases). V lost 8 bases, J lost 4 bases, and 26 bases lay in between. Per germline, CDR1 MDHEN and CDR2 SYDVKM. CDR3 length: 17 amino acids. The DNA of the CDR3 is TGTGCCAGCTCATTAGTTGAGGGACCCAGGGCGGTCTATGGCTACACCTTC. Amino acid sequence: CASSLVEGPRAVYGYTF.

V usage is TRBV5-1 and J usage is TRBJ2-5; D is perhaps TRBD1 or TRBD2 (5 bases each). Trimming stripped 0 bases from V and 4 bases from J, with 16 bases between. This CDR3 region has 16 residues. From germline, CDR1 is SGHRS and CDR2 YFSETQ. The CDR3 loop reads CASSLVTGAPAETQYF. CDR3 DNA sequence: TGCGCCAGCAGCTTGGTCACCGGGGCGCCGGCAGAGACCCAGTACTTC.

The J gene is TRBJ1-5, the V gene TRBV27, with D tentatively TRBD1 (5 bases). This CDR3 has 15 amino acids. Trimming stripped 4 bases from V and 1 base from J, with 11 bases between. The germline V gene has CDR1 MNHEY and CDR2 SMNVEV (reference sequence). The CDR3 reads CASSSQGLSNQPQHF. CDR3 bases: TGTGCCAGCAGTTCCCAGGGTCTCAGCAATCAGCCCCAGCATTTT.

The chain is built from TRBV6-1 and TRBJ1-5; weak D call: TRBD1 (5 bases). This CDR3 region has 13 residues. Germline V gives CDR1 MNHNS, CDR2 SASEGT. V lost 8 bases to trimming and J lost 5 bases, with 13 bases between them. CDR3 coding DNA: TGTGCCAGCGAGTTTGGGGCGGATCAGCCCCAGCATTTT. It encodes CASEFGADQPQHF.

CDR3 loop: CASGEAIGGYTF. Here the CDR3 DNA reads TGTGCCAGCGGGGAGGCAATTGGGGGCTACACCTTC. The chain carries TRBV6-6 and TRBJ1-2; D unresolved. Trimming shortened V by 8 bases and J by 8 bases, and 15 bases separated the two germline ends. The CDR3 spans 12 residues. Germline V gene lookup returns CDR1 MNHNY and CDR2 SVGAGI (reference sequence).

This clone was found once. The rearrangement joins TRBV7-2 to TRBJ2-7, with D possibly being TRBD1 or TRBD2 (5 bases each). The CDR3 has 15 amino acids. Trimming stripped 8 bases from V and 3 bases from J, with 20 bases between. Germline CDR1 SGHTA, CDR2 FQGNSA. CDR3 region: CASGHSGIAGYEQYF. CDR3 DNA: TGTGCCAGCGGACATTCCGGGATAGCAGGCTACGAGCAGTACTTC.

This clone was detected only once. The rearrangement joins TRBV6-5 to TRBJ1-1; 7 bases line up with TRBD1. V trimming: 6 bases; J trimming: 4 bases; junction bases outside the gene matches: 11. CDR1 and CDR2 (germline): MNHEY, SVGAGI. The CDR3 length is 15 residues. CDR3 nucleotide sequence: TGTGCCAGCAGCAGGGGGGCAGGGGAGGGCACTGAAGCTTTCTTT. Translation gives CASSRGAGEGTEAFF.

About this clone itself: Other DNA sequences from this sample encode an identical CDR3 as well. The CDR3 region is CASSESSGRSYEQYF. The CDR3, as DNA: TGCGCCAGCAGTGAGTCGAGCGGGAGATCCTACGAGCAGTACTTC. V is TRBV10-1 and J is TRBJ2-7; TRBD2 agrees at 8 bases. From germline, CDR1 is WNHNN and CDR2 SYGVQD (reference sequence). CDR3 length: 15 amino acids. With 0 bases clipped from V and 1 base from J, the junction kept 2 bases outside the gene matches.

The CDR3 DNA is TGTGCCAGCAGCTGGACTAGCGGGGGGGATACGCAGTATTTT. Amino acids: CASSWTSGGDTQYF. This sequence joins TRBV7-6 and TRBJ2-3; 14 bases agree with TRBD2. This CDR3 has 14 amino acids. Germline lookup yields CDR1 SGHVS and CDR2 FNYEAQ. Losses at the gene ends were 4 bases for V and 6 bases for J; bases not matched to a gene: 0.

This chain links TRBV6-1 with TRBJ2-5; 10 positions agree with TRBD2. The ends lost 1 base at V and 2 bases at J; junction bases unmatched: 22. CDR3 size: 22 residues. Germline assignment: CDR1 MNHNS and CDR2 SASEGT. CDR3 nucleotide sequence: TGTGCCAGCAGTGAAGAATGGGGGAGCGGGAGGGCCGTAAACCTTCTGCAAGAGACCCAGTACTTC. It specifies CASSEEWGSGRAVNLLQETQYF.

This chain uses TRBV29-1 with TRBJ2-3; maybe TRBD2 (6 bases). CDR1 is SQVTM and CDR2 is ANQGSEA in the germline V gene. The CDR3 runs to 15 residues. V was cut by 6 bases and J by 6 bases, with 22 bases left in between. In nucleotides, the CDR3 is TGCAGCGTCCGACCGGTGTTAGGCAGCGGGGATACGCAGTATTTT. This gives the protein CSVRPVLGSGDTQYF.